The next 31 T cell receptor beta chains were all read from a single sample in a study of blood T cell repertoires in COVID-19. Clones were sequenced by immunoSEQ multiplex PCR, and TCRdb holds only the in-frame ones, with some missing. The sample carries nearly 55,000 clones, 65% to 85% recorded once. Sequenced material: peripheral blood. These receptor sequences come from a human donor with active or convalescent COVID-19. The donor label of this sample is uncertain.

The genes are TRBV6-5 and TRBJ1-4; TRBD1 agrees at 7 bases. Losses at the gene ends were 6 bases for V and 3 bases for J; bases not matched to a gene: 4. From germline, CDR1 is MNHEY and CDR2 SVGAGI. The CDR3 is 14 residues long. Here the CDR3 DNA reads TGTGCCAGCAGGCCGACAGGGCCTAATGAAAAACTGTTTTTT. It is translated as CASRPTGPNEKLFF.

A single count supports this clone. V and J are TRBV7-9 and TRBJ2-1; the match to TRBD1 covers 7 bases. The CDR3 is 15 residues long. Per germline, CDR1 SEHNR and CDR2 FQNEAQ (reference sequence). J lost 0 bases, V lost 7 bases, and 6 bases had no gene match. Here the CDR3 DNA reads TGTGCCAGCACCATTCAGGGGGTCTCCTACAATGAGCAGTTCTTC. It codes for CASTIQGVSYNEQFF. Based on the CDR3 plus reference TRBV7-9 and TRBJ2-1, the full variable domain is DTGVSQNPRHKITKRGQNVTFRCDPISEHNRLYWYRQTLGQGPEFLTYFQNEAQLEKSRLLSDRFSAERPKGSFSTLEIQRTEQGDSAMYLCASTIQGVSYNEQFFGPGTRLTVL.

J is TRBJ2-5 and V is TRBV28; 7 nucleotides line up with TRBD1. The ends lost 3 bases at V and 4 bases at J; junction bases unmatched: 8. Germline lookup yields CDR1 MDHEN and CDR2 SYDVKM. CDR3 length: 15 residues. The CDR3 region has the DNA TGTGCCAGCAGTTTTGGACAGGCCCTAGGAGAGACCCAGTACTTC. Its translation is CASSFGQALGETQYF.

Details on this clone: At one end, the junction sequence differs from germline, possibly due to a read error. The chain recombines TRBV19 with TRBJ2-3; D unresolved. This CDR3 region has 14 residues. The germline CDR1 and CDR2 sequences are LNHDA and SQIVND (reference sequence). CDR3 bases: TGTGCCAGCAGTATCTCCTCTAACACAGATACGCAGTATTTT. Encoded protein: CASSISSNTDTQYF.

The chain uses TRBV18 and TRBJ2-1; 10 bases line up with TRBD1. The CDR3 is 15 amino acids. Germline values: CDR1 KGHSH, CDR2 LQKENI. The V and J ends lost 5 bases and 5 bases, in that order; junction bases with no gene match: 6. The CDR3 bases are TGTGCCAGCTCATCGGGACAGGGGATACACAATGAGCAGTTCTTC. This codes for CASSSGQGIHNEQFF.

The V and J genes are TRBV7-3 and TRBJ2-1; maybe TRBD1 (6 bases). This CDR3 is 15 amino acids long. Germline lookup yields CDR1 SGHTA and CDR2 FQGTGA. V was trimmed by 3 bases and J by 4 bases, leaving 13 bases between them. The CDR3 is CASSLKQGSYNEQFF. The CDR3 region has the DNA TGTGCCAGCAGCTTGAAACAGGGATCTTACAATGAGCAGTTCTTC.

CDR3 coding DNA: TGTGCCAGCAGCCAAGCAGGGACAGGTTCCTACGAGCAGTACTTC. Translated, it gives CASSQAGTGSYEQYF. This chain joins TRBV14 and TRBJ2-7; 8 bases are shared with TRBD1. The CDR3 loop spans 15 amino acids. The J segment lost 1 base and the V segment lost 1 base, leaving 3 bases of the junction unmatched. Germline loops: CDR1 SGHDN, CDR2 FVKESK.

This clone was observed a few times. The CDR3 loop is CASSYKGVREYNEQFF. The DNA for the CDR3 is TGTGCCAGCAGCTATAAAGGGGTGCGGGAGTACAATGAGCAGTTCTTC. The chain links TRBV14 to TRBJ2-1; 7 nucleotides match TRBD2. CDR1 and CDR2 from the germline V gene are SGHDN and FVKESK. The CDR3 has 16 amino acids. V shed 5 bases and J 4 bases; nucleotides not matched to a gene: 11. The full variable domain, with the rest looked up from reference TRBV14 and TRBJ2-1, is EAGVTQFPSHSVIEKGQTVTLRCDPISGHDNLYWYRRVMGKEIKFLLHFVKESKQDESGMPNNRFLAERTGGTYSTLKVQPAELEDSGVYFCASSYKGVREYNEQFFGPGTRLTVL.

The chain links TRBV30 to TRBJ2-2; 9 nucleotides align to TRBD2. Trimming at V came to 3 bases and at J to 6 bases, leaving 5 bases not matched to a gene. Germline-derived CDR1 and CDR2 are GTSNPN and SVGIG (reference sequence). The CDR3 runs 14 residues. The CDR3, as DNA: TGTGCCTGGAGGGGACTAGCAGGGGCCGGGGAGCTGTTTTTT. Amino acids: CAWRGLAGAGELFF.

The chain combines TRBV11-2 with TRBJ2-4; weak D call: TRBD1 (5 bases). Trimming took 2 bases from V and 0 from J, leaving 8 bases between them. The CDR3 covers 15 residues. Per the germline V gene, CDR1 is SGHAT and CDR2 is FQNNGV. DNA of the CDR3: TGTGCCAGCAGCTTAACAGGTCTAGCCAAAAACATTCAGTACTTC. Amino acids: CASSLTGLAKNIQYF.

This chain connects TRBV20-1 to TRBJ1-3; D unresolved. Trimming stripped 3 bases from V and 6 bases from J, with 15 bases between. CDR3 length: 14 residues. From germline, CDR1 is DFQATT and CDR2 SNEGSKA (reference sequence). The CDR3: CSASNSQPPNTIYF. CDR3 nucleotide sequence: TGCAGTGCTAGTAACAGTCAACCCCCAAACACCATATATTTT.

The V and J genes are TRBV13 and TRBJ2-7; maybe TRBD2 (5 bases). Germline-derived CDR1 and CDR2 are PRHDT and FYEKMQ (reference sequence). There are 17 residues in the CDR3. Trimming took 2 bases from V and 0 from J, leaving 17 bases between them. The CDR3 is CASSLWNQRKSSYEQYF. In DNA form, the CDR3 reads TGTGCCAGCAGCTTATGGAACCAGCGGAAGAGCTCCTACGAGCAGTACTTC.

The rearrangement joins TRBV5-4 to TRBJ2-3; TRBD2 matches 9 bases. The ends lost 3 bases at V and 3 bases at J; junction bases unmatched: 8. The CDR3 consists of 16 residues. Germline V CDR1 and CDR2: SGHNT, YYREEE (reference sequence). The CDR3 bases are TGTGCCAGCAGCTCGAGACTAGCGGCCAGTACAGATACGCAGTATTTT. It yields the protein CASSSRLAASTDTQYF.

This sequence joins TRBV5-1 and TRBJ2-3; D unclear. Trimming cost V 0 bases and J 0 bases, with 8 bases left between them. Per germline, CDR1 SGHRS and CDR2 YFSETQ. The CDR3 runs to 15 residues. CDR3 in amino acids: CASSLGVGSTDTQYF. As DNA, the CDR3 is TGCGCCAGCAGCTTGGGGGTGGGCAGCACAGATACGCAGTATTTT.

The gene calls are TRBV29-1 and TRBJ1-2; D uncertain. The length of the CDR3 is 13 residues. The V end was cut by 4 bases, the J end by 3 bases, with 12 bases between. The germline CDR1 and CDR2 sequences are SQVTM and ANQGSEA. Here the CDR3 DNA reads TGCAGCGTTGGTCTGCACGGAGACTATGGCTACACCTTC. It is translated as CSVGLHGDYGYTF.

The CDR3 DNA sequence: TGTGCCAGCAGCCCGCCGGGTGGTCGAGGCTACACCTTC. This gives the protein CASSPPGGRGYTF. The chain joins TRBV7-2 to TRBJ1-2; D remains unclear. Per germline, CDR1 SGHTA and CDR2 FQGNSA. Trimming shortened V by 5 bases and J by 8 bases, and 15 bases separated the two germline ends. The CDR3 runs to 13 residues.

The chain links TRBV18 to TRBJ2-1; perhaps TRBD1 as D (5 bases). The germline V and J ends were trimmed by 2 bases and 1 base, with 9 bases remaining between them. CDR1 and CDR2 from the germline V gene are KGHSH and LQKENI. This CDR3 contains 15 residues. This CDR3 is CASSPWQGSYNEQFF. As DNA, the CDR3 is TGTGCCAGCTCACCATGGCAGGGATCCTACAATGAGCAGTTCTTC.

The rearrangement links TRBV9 to TRBJ1-4, with D perhaps TRBD1 (5 bases). The CDR3 sequence is 15 residues long. Trimming removed 1 base at V and 1 base at J, with 8 bases between. Germline CDR1 reads SGDLS; CDR2 reads YYNGEE. DNA for the CDR3: TGTGCCAGCAGCGTATCGGGGGGAACTAATGAAAAACTGTTTTTT. Protein sequence: CASSVSGGTNEKLFF.

The chain employs TRBV19 and TRBJ2-2; TRBD1 matches at 8 bases. Germline CDR1 is LNHDA and CDR2 is SQIVND (reference sequence). The CDR3 extends over 16 amino acids. The V gene end was trimmed by 6 bases and the J gene end by 6 bases; junction bases not matched to a gene: 12. The CDR3, as DNA: TGTGCCAGTAGCCAGGGGGGACAGGTTTCGTCCGGGGAGCTGTTTTTT. Its translation: CASSQGGQVSSGELFF.

This sequence joins TRBV10-1 and TRBJ2-3, with TRBD1 identical over 7 bases. The CDR3 extends over 15 amino acids. The ends lost 2 bases at V and 3 bases at J; junction bases unmatched: 5. Per the germline V gene, CDR1 is WNHNN and CDR2 is SYGVQD (reference sequence). The CDR3 is CASSEGQALTDTQYF. DNA of the CDR3: TGCGCCAGCAGTGAGGGACAGGCTCTAACAGATACGCAGTATTTT.

This clone occurred a few times. The chain's CDR3 is CASSDHDRGYEQYF. CDR3 sequence (DNA): TGTGCCAGTAGCGACCACGACAGGGGCTACGAGCAGTACTTC. V usage is TRBV19 and J usage is TRBJ2-7; 8 bases are a match to TRBD1. CDR1 is LNHDA and CDR2 is SQIVND in the germline V gene (reference sequence). The CDR3 spans 14 residues. Trimming at V came to 6 bases and at J to 3 bases, leaving 7 bases not matched to a gene.

The V and J genes are TRBV28 and TRBJ2-1; the D is unclear. Trimming took 7 bases from V and 3 from J, leaving 13 bases between them. This CDR3 spans 14 amino acids. Germline lookup yields CDR1 MDHEN and CDR2 SYDVKM. CDR3 loop: CASMHRVNYNEQFF. In DNA form, the CDR3 reads TGTGCCAGCATGCATCGGGTAAACTACAATGAGCAGTTCTTC.

The chain uses TRBV25-1 and TRBJ2-5; the match to TRBD1 covers 9 bases. Per germline, CDR1 MGHDK and CDR2 SYGVNS. V was clipped by 2 bases and J by 4 bases; unmatched bases: 8. The CDR3 consists of 16 residues. CDR3 nucleotide sequence: TGTGCCAGCAGTGAAGGCACAGGGGGCGGACGAGAGACCCAGTACTTC. Its protein product is CASSEGTGGGRETQYF.

This chain joins TRBV3-1 (or the pseudogene TRBV3-2) and TRBJ1-5, with 10 bases fitting TRBD1. V shed 3 bases, J shed 7 bases, and the junction held 6 bases outside the gene matches. The V gene's germline CDR1 is LGHDT and CDR2 YNNKEL (reference sequence). The length of the CDR3 is 15 residues. CDR3 nucleotides: TGTGCCAGCAGCCAGGGACAGGGGCTCGGACAGCCCCAGCATTTT. Protein sequence: CASSQGQGLGQPQHF.

This chain connects TRBV3-1 (or the pseudogene TRBV3-2) to TRBJ2-7; 12 nucleotides agree with TRBD2. The germline CDR1 and CDR2 sequences are LGHDT and YNNKEL (reference sequence). The CDR3 extends over 17 amino acids. The ends lost 2 bases at V and 2 bases at J; junction bases unmatched: 7. The CDR3 region has the DNA TGTGCCAGCAGCCAAACCACTAGCGGGAGGAATACCTACGAGCAGTACTTC. This sequence encodes CASSQTTSGRNTYEQYF.

This clone showed up just once. For the CDR3, the DNA is TGTGCCACCAGCAGAGATCGAGGGGTCAGGGGGAGCGGCTACACCTTC. This translates into CATSRDRGVRGSGYTF. The rearrangement uses TRBV15 and TRBJ1-2, with 7 nucleotides matching TRBD1. Germline trimming cut 0 bases from V and 8 bases from J; bases unmatched to any gene: 12. In germline, CDR1 is LNHNV, CDR2 YYDKDF (reference sequence). The CDR3 contains 16 residues.

The chain couples TRBV4-1 to TRBJ2-1; TRBD2 might be the D (5 bases). CDR1 and CDR2 from the germline V gene are MGHRA and YSYEKL. The CDR3 has 14 amino acids. V gave up 1 base and J gave up 8 bases, with 12 bases separating them. The CDR3 region has the DNA TGCGCCAGCAGCCAAGTGTCCAGCGGTGATGAGCAGTTCTTC. It translates to CASSQVSSGDEQFF.

The chain joins TRBV9 to TRBJ1-4; TRBD1 matches at 8 bases. After removal of 4 bases from V and 8 bases from J, the junction contained 10 bases not matched to a gene. The CDR3 contains 15 residues. Germline loops: CDR1 SGDLS, CDR2 YYNGEE. The CDR3 nucleotides read TGTGCCAGCAGCTCAGGACAGGGCTATCGAGAAAAACTGTTTTTT. Translating gives CASSSGQGYREKLFF.

V gene TRBV9 combines with J gene TRBJ1-3, with D possibly TRBD1 on 5 matching bases. V was clipped by 3 bases and J by 0 bases, with 10 bases between them. Germline loops: CDR1 SGDLS, CDR2 YYNGEE. The CDR3 has 15 amino acids. CDR3 residues: CASSAGGGSGNTIYF. In DNA, the CDR3 is TGTGCCAGCAGCGCTGGGGGGGGCTCTGGAAACACCATATATTTT. The whole variable domain, filled in from reference TRBV9 and TRBJ1-3, reads DSGVTQTPKHLITATGQRVTLRCSPRSGDLSVYWYQQSLDQGLQFLIQYYNGEERAKGNILERFSAQQFPDLHSELNLSSLELGDSALYFCASSAGGGSGNTIYFGEGSWLTVV.

In its sample, this clone was seen a few times. The genes are TRBV6-5 and TRBJ2-7; D gene unclear. CDR1 MNHEY and CDR2 SVGAGI come from the germline V gene. The CDR3 is made up of 16 amino acids. The V end was cut by 2 bases, the J end by 0 bases, with 14 bases between. CDR3 amino acids: CASSYTAWPSSYEQYF. The CDR3 bases are TGTGCCAGCAGTTACACCGCTTGGCCCAGCTCCTACGAGCAGTACTTC.

The chain combines TRBV7-3 with TRBJ2-3, with TRBD2 as a possible D gene (6 bases). This CDR3 has 16 amino acids. Trimming cost V 4 bases and J 1 base, with 15 bases left between them. Germline V gene data show CDR1 as SGHTA and CDR2 as FQGTGA. CDR3 residues: CASSSSGRGGTDTQYF. CDR3 DNA sequence: TGTGCCAGCAGCTCCAGCGGACGCGGGGGCACAGATACGCAGTATTTT.